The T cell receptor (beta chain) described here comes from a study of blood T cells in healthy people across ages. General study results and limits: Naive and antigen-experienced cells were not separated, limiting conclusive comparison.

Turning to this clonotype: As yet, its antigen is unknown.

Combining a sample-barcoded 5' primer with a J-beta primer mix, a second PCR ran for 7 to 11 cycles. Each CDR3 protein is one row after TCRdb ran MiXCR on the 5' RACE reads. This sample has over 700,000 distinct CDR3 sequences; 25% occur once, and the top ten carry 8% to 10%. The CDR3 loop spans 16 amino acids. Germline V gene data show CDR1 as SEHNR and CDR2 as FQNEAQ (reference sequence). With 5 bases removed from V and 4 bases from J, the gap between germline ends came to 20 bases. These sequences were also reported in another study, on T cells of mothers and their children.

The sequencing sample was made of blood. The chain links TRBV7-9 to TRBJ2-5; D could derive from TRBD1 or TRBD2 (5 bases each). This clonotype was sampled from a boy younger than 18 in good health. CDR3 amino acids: CASSPTSGTLAETQYF. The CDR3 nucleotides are TGTGCCAGCAGCCCGACATCCGGGACCCTGGCAGAGACCCAGTACTTC. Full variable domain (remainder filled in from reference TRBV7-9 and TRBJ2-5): DTGVSQNPRHKITKRGQNVTFRCDPISEHNRLYWYRQTLGQGPEFLTYFQNEAQLEKSRLLSDRFSAERPKGSFSTLEIQRTEQGDSAMYLCASSPTSGTLAETQYFGPGTRLLVL.